A selection of T cell receptor beta chains follows, all from one sample in a study of T cell repertoires in cytomegalovirus infection. TCRdb recomputed calls from the reads with MiXCR, one row per CDR3 protein. The profile shows about 89,000 distinct CDR3 sequences, roughly 29% of them singletons. No antigen is known for these receptors. The starting material was CD8+ T cells from cultured PBMCs, obtained from culture after CMV antigen stimulation. The receptor set was obtained from a human donor in good health (CMV status not recorded). Some clones in this sample may be carry-over from other donors' samples. Both conserved end residues are part of each CDR3. Fields, in order: clone size, J gene, V gene, CDR3 protein. Size is stated for part of the rows, as once, few or many counts, or as a class when the clone is expanded.

-,TRBJ2-3,TRBV5-1,CASSPPISGSDREYF
many,TRBJ2-7,TRBV24-1,CATSEGHGNEQYF
few,TRBJ2-7,TRBV14,CASNSDRTPYEQYF
few,TRBJ2-7,TRBV12-3/TRBV12-4,CASSFVGVHEQYF
-,TRBJ1-1,TRBV28,CASSFGTGVNTEAFF
-,TRBJ2-1,TRBV15,CATSRGTGVDEQFF
-,TRBJ2-7,TRBV10-2,CASSPLGLEQYF
-,TRBJ1-1,TRBV6-2/TRBV6-3,CASSYTREAEAFF
many,TRBJ2-1,TRBV4-1,CASSQPADRVFYNEQFF
-,TRBJ1-2,TRBV7-9,CASSSGQPGYTF
many,TRBJ1-5,TRBV6-5,CASSYSSGSNQPQHF
-,TRBJ1-1,TRBV6-6,CASSYSLYTEAFF
-,TRBJ2-1,TRBV6-5,CASKRYLGTTYNEQFF
-,TRBJ2-7,TRBV4-1,CASSQEDRTYEQYF
-,TRBJ2-5,TRBV28,CASSWRGATQETQYF
-,TRBJ2-3,TRBV27,CASTRGTGEDTQYF
-,TRBJ2-7,TRBV28,CASSYRGLSSYEQYF